Listed below are T cell receptor beta chains from one sample, sequenced in a study of blood T cell repertoires in COVID-19. Produced via immunoSEQ multiplex PCR; TCRdb's table is partial and in-frame only. The data contain more than 150,000 clones, around 83% of them singletons. The sequenced material came from peripheral blood. Source of these receptors: a man in his fifties or sixties with active or convalescent COVID-19. CDR3s leave out the opening cysteine and the closing phenylalanine or tryptophan. Size is omitted from some rows. Given values are once, few, many or a class for expanded clones.

NA | TRBJ2-1 | TRBV10-1 | ASNTGLAESIYNNEQF
NA | TRBJ1-1 | TRBV24-1 | ATSVPGTPEAF
NA | TRBJ2-5 | TRBV6-2/TRBV6-3 | ASSSGLAGGEETQY
NA | TRBJ2-1 | TRBV7-9 | ASVTQTGGPGHLGF
large | TRBJ2-5 | TRBV4-3 | ASSQLDSGGQETQY
NA | TRBJ2-1 | TRBV6-6 | ASTRLIHNEQF
NA | TRBJ2-2 | TRBV5-4 | ASSLAAGADTGELF
NA | TRBJ2-7 | TRBV21-1 | ASSKRGEQY
NA | TRBJ1-5 | TRBV5-4 | ASSIGQGLNQPQH
NA | TRBJ1-4 | TRBV2 | ASRDRGANEKLF
NA | TRBJ1-1 | TRBV12-3/TRBV12-4 | ASSFRGSTEAF
NA | TRBJ2-1 | TRBV7-3 | ASSISPSGAYNEQF
NA | TRBJ1-2 | TRBV6-1 | ASSDRDRAIYGYT
NA | TRBJ1-5 | TRBV15 | ATSRDLGPQPQH